There are a few counts of the clone carrying this T cell receptor (delta chain). The data are from a study of gamma-delta T cells after stem cell transplantation. TCRdb re-analyzed the RT-PCR reads via CATT. The sample holds roughly 2,200 delta-chain clones, around 40% seen once. The clonotype comes from a human donor. It is not recorded whose cells these are; they may come from a transplant donor. Sequenced: gamma-delta T cells.

CDR3 sequence reads: CACDTVVMDWGTYSWDTRQMFF. CDR3 nucleotide sequence: TGTGCCTGTGACACCGTGGTTATGGACTGGGGGACCTACTCCTGGGACACCCGACAGATGTTTTTC. J is TRDJ3 and V is TRDV2; TRDD3 agrees at 9 bases. The CDR3 consists of 22 residues. Trimming removed 0 bases from V and 0 bases from J; junction bases left unmatched: 14. Germline CDR1 is GEAIGNYY and CDR2 is EKD.